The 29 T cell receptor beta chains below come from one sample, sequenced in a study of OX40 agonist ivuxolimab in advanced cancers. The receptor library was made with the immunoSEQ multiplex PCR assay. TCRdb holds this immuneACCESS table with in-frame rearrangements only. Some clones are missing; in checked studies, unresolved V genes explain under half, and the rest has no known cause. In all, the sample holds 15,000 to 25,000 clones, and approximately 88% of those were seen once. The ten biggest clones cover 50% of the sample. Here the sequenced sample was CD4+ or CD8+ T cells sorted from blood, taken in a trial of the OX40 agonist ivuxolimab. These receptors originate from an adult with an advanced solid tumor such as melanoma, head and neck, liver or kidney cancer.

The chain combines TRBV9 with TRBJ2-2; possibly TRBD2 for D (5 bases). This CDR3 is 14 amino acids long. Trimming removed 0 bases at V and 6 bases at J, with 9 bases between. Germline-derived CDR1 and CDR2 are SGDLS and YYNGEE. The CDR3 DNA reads TGTGCCAGCAGCGTAGGCGGGCCTCCCGGGGAGCTGTTTTTT. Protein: CASSVGGPPGELFF. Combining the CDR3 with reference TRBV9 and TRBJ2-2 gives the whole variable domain DSGVTQTPKHLITATGQRVTLRCSPRSGDLSVYWYQQSLDQGLQFLIQYYNGEERAKGNILERFSAQQFPDLHSELNLSSLELGDSALYFCASSVGGPPGELFFGEGSRLTVL.

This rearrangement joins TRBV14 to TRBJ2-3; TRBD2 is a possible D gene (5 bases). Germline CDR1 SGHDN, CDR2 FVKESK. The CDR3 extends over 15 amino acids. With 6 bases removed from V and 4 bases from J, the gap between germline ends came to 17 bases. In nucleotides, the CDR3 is TGTGCCAGCAGGGAAGACGCGGGCAGAGCAGATACGCAGTATTTT. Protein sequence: CASREDAGRADTQYF.

Here the CDR3 reads CSVGSSGSSYEQYF. CDR3 bases: TGCAGCGTTGGTTCTAGCGGCAGCTCCTACGAGCAGTACTTC. The chain is built from TRBV29-1 and TRBJ2-7; 7 positions agree with TRBD2. The CDR3 totals 14 residues. Unmatched junction bases numbered 6, after V lost 4 bases and J lost 0 bases. Germline CDR1 and CDR2: SQVTM and ANQGSEA.

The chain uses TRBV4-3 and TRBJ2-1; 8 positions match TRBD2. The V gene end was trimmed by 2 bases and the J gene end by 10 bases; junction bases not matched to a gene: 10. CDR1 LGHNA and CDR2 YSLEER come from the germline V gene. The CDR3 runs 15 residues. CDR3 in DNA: TGCGCCAGCAGCCAAACGGGACTAGGCAACTGGGAGCAGTTCTTC. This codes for CASSQTGLGNWEQFF.

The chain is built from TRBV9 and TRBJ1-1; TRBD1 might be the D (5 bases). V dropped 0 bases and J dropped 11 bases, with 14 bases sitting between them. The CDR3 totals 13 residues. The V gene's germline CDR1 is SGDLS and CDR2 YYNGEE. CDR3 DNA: TGTGCCAGCAGCGTAGTTGAGGGGAACAAGGCTTTCTTT. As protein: CASSVVEGNKAFF. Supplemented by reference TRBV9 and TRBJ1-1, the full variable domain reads DSGVTQTPKHLITATGQRVTLRCSPRSGDLSVYWYQQSLDQGLQFLIQYYNGEERAKGNILERFSAQQFPDLHSELNLSSLELGDSALYFCASSVVEGNKAFFGQGTRLTVV.

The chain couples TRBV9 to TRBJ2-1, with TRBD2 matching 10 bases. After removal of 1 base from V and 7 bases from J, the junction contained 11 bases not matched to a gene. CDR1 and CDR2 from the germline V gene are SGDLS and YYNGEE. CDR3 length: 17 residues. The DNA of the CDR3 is TGTGCCAGCAGCGTAACGCCTCTAGCGGGAGAGAGGAATGAGCAGTTCTTC. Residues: CASSVTPLAGERNEQFF.

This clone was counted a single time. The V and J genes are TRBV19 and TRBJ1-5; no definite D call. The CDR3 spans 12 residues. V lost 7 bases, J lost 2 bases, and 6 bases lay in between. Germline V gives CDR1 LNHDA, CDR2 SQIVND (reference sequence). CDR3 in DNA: TGTGCCAGTAAGGTGGGCAATCAGCCCCAGCATTTT. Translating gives CASKVGNQPQHF. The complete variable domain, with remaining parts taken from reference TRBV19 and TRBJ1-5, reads DGGITQSPKYLFRKEGQNVTLSCEQNLNHDAMYWYRQDPGQGLRLIYYSQIVNDFQKGDIAEGYSVSREKKESFPLTVTSAQKNPTAFYLCASKVGNQPQHFGDGTRLSIL.

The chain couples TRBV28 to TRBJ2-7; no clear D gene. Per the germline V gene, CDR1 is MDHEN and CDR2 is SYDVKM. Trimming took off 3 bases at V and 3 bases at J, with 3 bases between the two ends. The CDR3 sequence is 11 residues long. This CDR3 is CASSFSYEQYF. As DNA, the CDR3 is TGTGCCAGCAGTTTCAGCTACGAGCAGTACTTC.

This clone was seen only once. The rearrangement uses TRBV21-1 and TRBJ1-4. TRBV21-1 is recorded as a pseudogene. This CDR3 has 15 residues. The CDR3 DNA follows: TGTGCCGGACCTCACCGGGGGACAACTAATGAAAAACTGTTTTTT. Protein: CAGPHRGTTNEKLFF.

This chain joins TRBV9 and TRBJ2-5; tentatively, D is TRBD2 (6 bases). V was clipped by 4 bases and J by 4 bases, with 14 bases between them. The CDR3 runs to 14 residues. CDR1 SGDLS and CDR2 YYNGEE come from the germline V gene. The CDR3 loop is CASSPSGGVETQYF. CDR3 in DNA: TGTGCCAGCAGCCCGAGTGGAGGGGTAGAGACCCAGTACTTC.

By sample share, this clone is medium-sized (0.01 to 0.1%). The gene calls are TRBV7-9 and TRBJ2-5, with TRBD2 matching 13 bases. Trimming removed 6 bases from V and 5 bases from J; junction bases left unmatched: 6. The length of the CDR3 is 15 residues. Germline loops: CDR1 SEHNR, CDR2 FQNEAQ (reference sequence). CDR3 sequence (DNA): TGTGCCAGCAGACCTACTAGCGGGAGGGTTGAGACCCAGTACTTC. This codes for CASRPTSGRVETQYF.

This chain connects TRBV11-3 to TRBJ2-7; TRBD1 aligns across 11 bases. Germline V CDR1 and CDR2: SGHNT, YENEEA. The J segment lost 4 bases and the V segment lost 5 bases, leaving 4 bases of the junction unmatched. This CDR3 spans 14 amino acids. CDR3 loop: CASSHGQGAYEQYF. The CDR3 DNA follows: TGTGCCAGCAGCCACGGACAGGGGGCGTACGAGCAGTACTTC. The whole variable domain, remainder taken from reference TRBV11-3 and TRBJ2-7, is EAGVVQSPRYKIIEKKQPVAFWCNPISGHNTLYWYLQNLGQGPELLIRYENEEAVDDSQLPKDRFSAERLKGVDSTLKIQPAELGDSAVYLCASSHGQGAYEQYFGPGTRLTVT.

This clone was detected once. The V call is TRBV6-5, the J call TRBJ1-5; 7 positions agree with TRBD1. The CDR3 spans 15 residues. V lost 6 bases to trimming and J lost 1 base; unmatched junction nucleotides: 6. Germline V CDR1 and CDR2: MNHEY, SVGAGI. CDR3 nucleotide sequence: TGTGCCAGCAGGGCAGGGGGGTGGAGCAATCAGCCCCAGCATTTT. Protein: CASRAGGWSNQPQHF.

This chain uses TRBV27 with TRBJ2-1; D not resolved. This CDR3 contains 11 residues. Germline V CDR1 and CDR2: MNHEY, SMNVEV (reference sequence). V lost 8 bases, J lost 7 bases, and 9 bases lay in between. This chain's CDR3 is CASFVRNEQFF. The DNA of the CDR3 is TGTGCCAGCTTTGTGCGGAATGAGCAGTTCTTC.

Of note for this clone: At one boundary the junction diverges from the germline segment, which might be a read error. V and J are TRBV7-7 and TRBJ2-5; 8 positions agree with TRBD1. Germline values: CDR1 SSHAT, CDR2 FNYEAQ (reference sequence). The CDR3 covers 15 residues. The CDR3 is CASSYIRGPQETQYF. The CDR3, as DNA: TGTGCTAGCAGCTACATCAGGGGGCCACAAGAGACCCAGTACTTC.

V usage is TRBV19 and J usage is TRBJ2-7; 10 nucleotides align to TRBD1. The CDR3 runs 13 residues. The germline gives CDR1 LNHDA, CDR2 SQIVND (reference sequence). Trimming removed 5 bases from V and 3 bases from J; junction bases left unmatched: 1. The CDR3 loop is CASSWDRGYEQYF. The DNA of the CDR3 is TGTGCCAGTAGTTGGGACAGGGGCTACGAGCAGTACTTC.

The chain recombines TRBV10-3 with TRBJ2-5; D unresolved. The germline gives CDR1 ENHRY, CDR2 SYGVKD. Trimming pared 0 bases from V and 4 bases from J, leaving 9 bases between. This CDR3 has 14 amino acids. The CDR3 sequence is CAISESLGRETQYF. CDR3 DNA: TGTGCCATCAGTGAGTCGTTGGGAAGAGAGACCCAGTACTTC.

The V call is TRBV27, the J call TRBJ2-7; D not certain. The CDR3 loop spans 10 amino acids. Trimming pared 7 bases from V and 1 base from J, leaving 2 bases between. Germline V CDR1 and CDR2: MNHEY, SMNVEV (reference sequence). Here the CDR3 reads CASTSYEQYF. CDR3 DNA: TGTGCCAGCACTTCCTACGAGCAGTACTTC.

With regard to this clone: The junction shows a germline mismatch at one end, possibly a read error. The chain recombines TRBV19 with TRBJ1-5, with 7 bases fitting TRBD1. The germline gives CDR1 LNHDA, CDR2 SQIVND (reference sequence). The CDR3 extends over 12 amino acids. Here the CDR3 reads CASTGGNQPQHF. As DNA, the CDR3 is TGTGCTAGTACAGGGGGCAATCAGCCCCAGCATTTT.

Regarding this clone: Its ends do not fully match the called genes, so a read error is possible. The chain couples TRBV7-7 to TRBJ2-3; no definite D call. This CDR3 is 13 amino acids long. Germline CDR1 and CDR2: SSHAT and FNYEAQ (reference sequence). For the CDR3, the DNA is TGTGCTAGCAGCCGACGGACGGGCGAAGGGCAGTATTTT. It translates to CASSRRTGEGQYF.

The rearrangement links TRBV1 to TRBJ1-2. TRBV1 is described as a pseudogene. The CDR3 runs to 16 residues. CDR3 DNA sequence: TGCACCAGCAGCAGCAAGATTGTGCGAAAGACCTATGGCTACACCTTC. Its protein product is CTSSSKIVRKTYGYTF.

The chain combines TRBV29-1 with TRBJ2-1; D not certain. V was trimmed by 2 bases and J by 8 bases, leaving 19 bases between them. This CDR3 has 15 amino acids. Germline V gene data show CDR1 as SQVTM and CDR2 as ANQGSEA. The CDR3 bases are TGCAGCGTTGAAACCATCCGGTCCATGGTGGATGAGCAGTTCTTC. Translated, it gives CSVETIRSMVDEQFF.

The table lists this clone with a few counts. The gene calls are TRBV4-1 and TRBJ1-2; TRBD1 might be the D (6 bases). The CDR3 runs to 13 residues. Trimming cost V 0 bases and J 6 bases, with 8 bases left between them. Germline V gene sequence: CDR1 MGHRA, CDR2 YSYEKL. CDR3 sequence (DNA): TGCGCCAGCAGCCAAGAAACAGGGCATGGCTACACCTTC. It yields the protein CASSQETGHGYTF.

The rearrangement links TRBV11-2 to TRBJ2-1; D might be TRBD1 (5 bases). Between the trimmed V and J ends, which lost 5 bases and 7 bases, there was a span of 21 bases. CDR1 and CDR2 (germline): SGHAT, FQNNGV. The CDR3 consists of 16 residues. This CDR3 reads CASSLPFSLGQNEQFF. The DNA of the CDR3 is TGTGCCAGCAGCCTGCCGTTCAGCCTGGGGCAAAATGAGCAGTTCTTC.

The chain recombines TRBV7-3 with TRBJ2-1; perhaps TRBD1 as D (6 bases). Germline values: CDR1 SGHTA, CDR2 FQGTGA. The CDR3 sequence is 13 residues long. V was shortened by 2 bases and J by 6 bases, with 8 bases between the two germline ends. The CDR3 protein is CASSLGQPNEQFF. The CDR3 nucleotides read TGTGCCAGCAGCTTAGGACAGCCCAATGAGCAGTTCTTC.

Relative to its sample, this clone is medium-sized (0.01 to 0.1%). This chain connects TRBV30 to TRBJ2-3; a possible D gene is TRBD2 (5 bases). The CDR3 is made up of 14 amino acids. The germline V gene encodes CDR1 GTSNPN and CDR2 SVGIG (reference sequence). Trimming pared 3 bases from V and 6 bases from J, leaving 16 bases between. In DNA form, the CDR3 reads TGTGCCTGGAGAAAAGCGGTAGAGAGGGATACGCAGTATTTT. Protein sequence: CAWRKAVERDTQYF.

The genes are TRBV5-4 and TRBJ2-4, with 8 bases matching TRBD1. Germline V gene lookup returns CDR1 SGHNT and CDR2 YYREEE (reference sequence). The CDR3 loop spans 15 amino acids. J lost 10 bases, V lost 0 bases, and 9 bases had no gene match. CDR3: CASSLGPTGAPIQYF. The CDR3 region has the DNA TGTGCCAGCAGCTTGGGGCCGACAGGGGCGCCTATTCAGTACTTC.

The CDR3 bases are TGTGCCAGCAGCGTAGTAGGGGGCGCGGGTGAGACCCAGTACTTC. Its protein is CASSVVGGAGETQYF. V is TRBV9 and J is TRBJ2-5; 7 nucleotides match TRBD1. V was clipped by 0 bases and J by 5 bases; unmatched bases: 7. The CDR3 covers 15 residues. In germline, CDR1 is SGDLS, CDR2 YYNGEE.

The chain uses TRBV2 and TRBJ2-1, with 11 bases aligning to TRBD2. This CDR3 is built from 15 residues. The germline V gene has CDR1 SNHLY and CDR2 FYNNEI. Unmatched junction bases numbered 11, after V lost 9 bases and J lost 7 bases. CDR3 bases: TGTGCCAGTCTTTCGCTAGCGGGAGGAGGAAATGAGCAGTTCTTC. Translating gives CASLSLAGGGNEQFF.